This T cell receptor (beta chain) is drawn from a study of control samples from healthy donors and cancer patients. The data were produced by immunoSEQ multiplex PCR, yet TCRdb's version contains in-frame clones alone and is incomplete. The sample lists around 110,000 clones; 85% to 90% were seen once. This clone was picked up a small number of times. This CDR3 has 17 amino acids. The germline gives CDR1 SGHAT, CDR2 FQNNGV. Trimming stripped 1 base from V and 7 bases from J, with 20 bases between. This chain uses TRBV11-2 with TRBJ1-5, with D possibly matching TRBD1 (6 bases). The receptor was derived from a woman aged 45-60 years with colorectal cancer. What was sequenced was PBMCs. CDR3 in amino acids: CASSLGDAWGLGQPQHF. The DNA for the CDR3 is TGTGCCAGCAGCTTAGGGGACGCGTGGGGGCTAGGCCAGCCCCAGCATTTT.